Sequencing of this T cell receptor (beta chain) was carried out in a study of identical twins. Broader study findings: With beta out-of-frame sequences, excess sharing by twins was weaker. Models predicted less out-of-frame TCR alpha sharing in monozygotic twins than was found. Cord blood beta clonotypes present at high abundance carried fewer insertions; no such pattern appeared in memory repertoires.

Template switching added a universal primer site; cDNA carried unique molecular identifiers. One entry per CDR3 protein, called by TCRdb with MiXCR from the 5' RACE reads. The data contain around 960,000 distinct CDR3 sequences, over 9% of them singletons. As regards this clonotype: The antigen is unknown.

Trimming removed 1 base at V and 4 bases at J, with 9 bases between. Germline V CDR1 and CDR2: KGHDR, SFDVKD. The CDR3 loop spans 14 amino acids. The data also belong to a second study, concerning yellow fever vaccine responses in identical twins.

Input material: PBMCs. The chain employs TRBV24-1 and TRBJ1-2; D remains ambiguous. The sequence was collected from a woman aged 18-29 years in good health. CDR3 sequence: CATSDFSRSYGYTF. DNA for the CDR3: TGTGCCACCAGTGATTTTAGCCGTTCCTATGGCTACACCTTC.